These 22 T cell receptor beta chains originate from one sample sequenced in a study of T-cell memory formation after mild COVID-19. One entry per CDR3 protein results from TCRdb running MiXCR on the 5' RACE reads. The table includes about 560,000 distinct CDR3 sequences, about 20% detected once. The sequencing sample was made of PBMCs or a T cell subset sorted from them (not recorded which). These receptors all come from an adult woman who had mild COVID-19 (a few samples of this study predate the infection). Cell type and time point are not known.

The chain recombines TRBV20-1 with TRBJ1-1; 8 nucleotides align to TRBD1. CDR3 length: 16 amino acids. From germline, CDR1 is DFQATT and CDR2 SNEGSKA (reference sequence). The V segment lost 2 bases and the J segment 5 bases; nucleotides outside the gene matches: 13. In DNA, the CDR3 is TGCAGTGCTAGACCGATCATAGGACAGGGAAAGACTGAAGCTTTCTTT. It translates to CSARPIIGQGKTEAFF.

V and J are TRBV6-6 and TRBJ2-7; 7 positions match TRBD2. After removal of 0 bases from V and 3 bases from J, the junction contained 2 bases not matched to a gene. This CDR3 region has 14 residues. Germline CDR1 MNHNY, CDR2 SVGAGI (reference sequence). The DNA of the CDR3 is TGTGCCAGCAGTTACTCGGCTAGCGGCTACGAGCAGTACTTC. It yields the protein CASSYSASGYEQYF.

This rearrangement joins TRBV24-1 to TRBJ2-7, with D possibly TRBD2 on 5 matching bases. Germline V gene sequence: CDR1 KGHDR, CDR2 SFDVKD. This CDR3 region has 15 residues. V dropped 3 bases and J dropped 4 bases, with 15 bases sitting between them. The CDR3 DNA sequence: TGTGCCACCAGTGATCCCGGGAACAGCCCGTACGAGCAGTACTTC. Residues: CATSDPGNSPYEQYF.

This clonotype turned up a few times. This sequence joins TRBV13 and TRBJ1-1; the match to TRBD1 covers 7 bases. With V trimmed by 5 bases and J by 4 bases, 10 bases remained unmatched. The CDR3 consists of 15 residues. In germline, CDR1 is PRHDT, CDR2 FYEKMQ (reference sequence). This chain's CDR3 is CASSRTLTGRTEAFF. CDR3 bases: TGTGCCAGCAGCCGAACCCTGACAGGGCGCACTGAAGCTTTCTTT.

The chain carries TRBV6-2 or TRBV6-3 and TRBJ2-3, with D unresolved. This CDR3 spans 11 amino acids. Germline V gene data show CDR1 as MNHEY and CDR2 as SVGEGT. Trimming removed 7 bases at V and 5 bases at J, with 7 bases between. Here the CDR3 DNA reads TGTGCCAGCAATTGGGGAGATACGCAGTATTTT. Translation: CASNWGDTQYF.

This clonotype was picked up a small number of times. This chain links TRBV21-1 with TRBJ1-2; TRBD1 was called by the table and not checked on the DNA. TRBV21-1 is a pseudogene. The CDR3 covers 12 residues. The CDR3 region has the DNA TGTGCCGACAAATTCAGGGGAAGGGGCTACACCTTC. This sequence encodes CADKFRGRGYTF.

The DNA for the CDR3 is TGTGCCAGCAGCGGTAAAGGGGGCACCGGGGAGCTGTTTTTT. Its protein is CASSGKGGTGELFF. The rearrangement links TRBV11-2 to TRBJ2-2, with D tentatively TRBD1 (6 bases). The CDR3 sequence is 14 residues long. Germline CDR1 reads SGHAT; CDR2 reads FQNNGV. V lost 5 bases to trimming and J lost 4 bases, with 11 bases between them.

The chain links TRBV6-1 to TRBJ1-1; a possible D gene is TRBD1 (5 bases). This CDR3 has 14 amino acids. Germline CDR1 is MNHNS and CDR2 is SASEGT. The V end was cut by 6 bases, the J end by 3 bases, with 14 bases between. Written as DNA, the CDR3 is TGTGCCAGCAGAGCCCGGGGGGATTACACTGAAGCTTTCTTT. Amino acids: CASRARGDYTEAFF.

In its sample, this clonotype was seen a few times. The chain couples TRBV24-1 to TRBJ2-3; 11 bases are shared with TRBD2. The germline CDR1 and CDR2 sequences are KGHDR and SFDVKD. V shed 2 bases and J 0 bases; nucleotides not matched to a gene: 6. The CDR3 runs 18 residues. The DNA for the CDR3 is TGTGCCACCAGTGATTCTTCGGGACTAGCGGCTAGCACAGATACGCAGTATTTT. Its protein is CATSDSSGLAASTDTQYF.

The chain uses TRBV11-3 and TRBJ2-4; possibly TRBD2 for D (5 bases). V was clipped by 1 base and J by 14 bases, with 21 bases between them. The V gene's germline CDR1 is SGHNT and CDR2 YENEEA. CDR3 length equals 15 residues. The CDR3 DNA reads as TGTGCCAGCAGCTTAGGCTCATCTCGGGGATGGGTCAAGTACTTC. Protein sequence: CASSLGSSRGWVKYF.

J is TRBJ2-7 and V is TRBV20-1; D unclear. Per germline, CDR1 DFQATT and CDR2 SNEGSKA (reference sequence). The V gene lost 7 bases and the J gene lost 0 bases, with 16 bases spanning the gap. The CDR3 loop spans 14 amino acids. CDR3 loop: CSVTGANPSYEQYF. Here the CDR3 DNA reads TGCAGTGTTACTGGAGCGAACCCCTCCTACGAGCAGTACTTC.

The chain combines TRBV4-1 with TRBJ1-1; D uncertain. V was cut by 4 bases and J by 5 bases, with 11 bases left in between. The germline CDR1 and CDR2 sequences are MGHRA and YSYEKL. The CDR3 extends over 13 amino acids. The CDR3 bases are TGCGCCAGCAGCCTGAATCAAGTGACTGAAGCTTTCTTT. It is translated as CASSLNQVTEAFF.

The chain couples TRBV6-2 or TRBV6-3 to TRBJ1-5; possibly TRBD1 for D (6 bases). Trimming cost V 2 bases and J 1 base, with 15 bases left between them. Germline V CDR1 and CDR2: MNHEY, SVGEGT. The length of the CDR3 is 17 residues. The CDR3 sequence is CASSYGLRGPSNQPQHF. Here the CDR3 DNA reads TGTGCCAGCAGTTACGGATTACGGGGGCCGAGCAATCAGCCCCAGCATTTT.

J is TRBJ1-5 and V is TRBV19, with a possible D match to TRBD1 (5 bases). This CDR3 comprises 14 residues. Trimming pared 7 bases from V and 4 bases from J, leaving 14 bases between. Germline V gives CDR1 LNHDA, CDR2 SQIVND (reference sequence). In DNA form, the CDR3 reads TGTGCCAGTAATAACAGGAGACCAAATCAGCCCCAGCATTTT. The encoded protein is CASNNRRPNQPQHF.

The chain recombines TRBV4-1 with TRBJ2-3; 7 bases agree with TRBD2. Losses at the gene ends were 0 bases for V and 6 bases for J; bases not matched to a gene: 9. Germline V gene data show CDR1 as MGHRA and CDR2 as YSYEKL. The CDR3 sequence is 16 residues long. This CDR3 reads CASSQDPQRGSDTQYF. The CDR3 nucleotides are TGCGCCAGCAGCCAAGATCCTCAGCGGGGCTCGGATACGCAGTATTTT.

This clonotype was detected only once. The chain has TRBV7-9 and TRBJ1-4, with 8 nucleotides matching TRBD1. The germline gives CDR1 SEHNR, CDR2 FQNEAQ (reference sequence). The ends lost 5 bases at V and 4 bases at J; junction bases unmatched: 3. There are 14 residues in the CDR3. CDR3 residues: CASSDRGVNEKLFF. CDR3 nucleotide sequence: TGTGCCAGCAGCGACAGGGGCGTTAATGAAAAACTGTTTTTT.

V gene TRBV5-1 combines with J gene TRBJ1-2; perhaps TRBD1 as D (5 bases). CDR1 and CDR2 (germline): SGHRS, YFSETQ. The ends were cut back, 3 bases at V and 4 bases at J, with 13 bases in the middle. The CDR3 sequence is 14 residues long. The CDR3 bases are TGCGCCAGCAGCTCAAGGGGTCCTTCCTATGGCTACACCTTC. This sequence encodes CASSSRGPSYGYTF.

This clonotype was seen only a few times. The CDR3 region has the DNA TGTGCCAGCAGCATTCGACTAGCGGGGGCGCCCACAGATACGCAGTATTTT. Its protein product is CASSIRLAGAPTDTQYF. The chain uses TRBV7-6 and TRBJ2-3, with 12 nucleotides matching TRBD2. J lost 2 bases, V lost 5 bases, and 8 bases had no gene match. Germline V gives CDR1 SGHVS, CDR2 FNYEAQ. The length of the CDR3 is 17 residues.

Only a few counts were recorded for this clonotype. The chain is built from TRBV10-3 and TRBJ2-7; D might be TRBD1 (6 bases). This CDR3 has 14 residues. Germline V gives CDR1 ENHRY, CDR2 SYGVKD. The ends were cut back, 3 bases at V and 3 bases at J, with 12 bases in the middle. The CDR3 region has the DNA TGTGCCATCAGTGAAGGGGGTCAGGGCTACGAGCAGTACTTC. Translating it yields CAISEGGQGYEQYF.

The V call is TRBV13, the J call TRBJ2-3; 7 nucleotides align to TRBD2. Germline lookup yields CDR1 PRHDT and CDR2 FYEKMQ (reference sequence). Trimming cost V 4 bases and J 1 base; bases outside gene matches: 14. There are 18 residues in the CDR3. The CDR3 here is CASSSHVAGALGTDTQYF. CDR3 nucleotides: TGTGCCAGCAGCTCCCATGTAGCGGGCGCTCTCGGCACAGATACGCAGTATTTT.

The CDR3 DNA follows: TGCGCCAGCAGCTCACAGTTCGAGCAGTACTTC. It specifies CASSSQFEQYF. V gene TRBV5-1 combines with J gene TRBJ2-7; the D is unclear. Germline CDR1 is SGHRS and CDR2 is YFSETQ. Trimming left V 3 bases short and J 6 bases short, with 7 bases between. The CDR3 length is 11 residues.

This CDR3 reads CATTSGQGAIQPQHF. CDR3 coding DNA: TGTGCCACCACCTCGGGACAGGGGGCGATTCAGCCCCAGCATTTT. V and J are TRBV15 and TRBJ1-5, with 12 bases lining up with TRBD1. The length of the CDR3 is 15 residues. From germline, CDR1 is LNHNV and CDR2 YYDKDF (reference sequence). V lost 7 bases and J lost 6; bases outside the gene matches: 7.